Listed here are 28 T cell receptor beta chains from one sample, sequenced in a study of neurological immune-mediated disorders. TCRdb reprocessed the 5' RACE reads with MiXCR, giving one entry per CDR3 protein. The sample includes about 62,000 distinct CDR3 sequences, less than 4% of them seen just once. Sequenced input: PBMCs. The receptor source for this set is a woman aged 50 to 60 with multiple sclerosis.

This clonotype was detected many times. The genes are TRBV12-3 or TRBV12-4 and TRBJ2-3; TRBD2 matches 12 bases. After removal of 3 bases from V and 6 bases from J, the junction contained 4 bases not matched to a gene. This CDR3 spans 15 amino acids. DNA of the CDR3: TGTGCCAGCAGTTTTTCTCTAGCGGGGGGGGATACGCAGTATTTT. This gives the protein CASSFSLAGGDTQYF.

This clonotype was recorded many times. The rearrangement links TRBV4-3 to TRBJ1-5, with D unclear. Trimming took off 0 bases at V and 9 bases at J, with 9 bases between the two ends. The CDR3 is 13 amino acids. The germline V gene encodes CDR1 LGHNA and CDR2 YSLEER. CDR3 sequence (DNA): TGCGCCAGCAGCCAAGATCGAATGTCGCCCCAGCATTTT. Its protein is CASSQDRMSPQHF.

In its sample, this clonotype was seen many times. This chain uses TRBV20-1 with TRBJ2-7; tentatively, D is TRBD2 (6 bases). Per germline, CDR1 DFQATT and CDR2 SNEGSKA (reference sequence). The CDR3 is 14 amino acids. V shed 5 bases and J shed 4 bases, with 18 bases lying between them. The CDR3 region is CSARTGRRSYEQYF. CDR3 coding DNA: TGCAGTGCTCGAACCGGGAGAAGGAGTTACGAGCAGTACTTC.

This clonotype has a count of ten or more. The chain employs TRBV20-1 and TRBJ1-1; no clear D gene. Germline loops: CDR1 DFQATT, CDR2 SNEGSKA (reference sequence). The CDR3 has 13 amino acids. The ends were cut back, 4 bases at V and 0 bases at J, with 9 bases in the middle. In DNA, the CDR3 is TGCAGTGCTAATCGAGGCGTGAACACTGAAGCTTTCTTT. Protein sequence: CSANRGVNTEAFF.

This clonotype was recorded many times. The J gene is TRBJ2-7, the V gene TRBV29-1, with 8 bases fitting TRBD1. Per germline, CDR1 SQVTM and CDR2 ANQGSEA. With V trimmed by 8 bases and J by 4 bases, 10 bases remained unmatched. This CDR3 region has 13 residues. The CDR3 here is CSYGTGGGYEQYF. The DNA for the CDR3 is TGCAGCTACGGAACAGGGGGTGGGTACGAGCAGTACTTC.

This clonotype was seen repeatedly, ten times or more. The chain recombines TRBV10-3 with TRBJ1-2; D unclear. Deletions cut 2 bases from V and 2 bases from J, with 3 bases between. Germline CDR1 ENHRY, CDR2 SYGVKD. The CDR3 spans 12 residues. The CDR3 region has the DNA TGTGCCATCAGTGAGCCGAACTATGGCTACACCTTC. Its protein is CAISEPNYGYTF.

This clonotype appeared many times. J is TRBJ2-1 and V is TRBV3-1; 8 nucleotides line up with TRBD2. Germline CDR1 LGHDT, CDR2 YNNKEL (reference sequence). The CDR3 runs 17 residues. Losses at the gene ends were 2 bases for V and 8 bases for J; bases not matched to a gene: 14. CDR3 loop: CASSQSWSGSGSDEQFF. The DNA of the CDR3 is TGTGCCAGCAGCCAATCTTGGAGCGGGAGTGGGTCGGATGAGCAGTTCTTC.

Remarks on this clonotype: A read error is possible here, since a much larger clone lies one base away. The chain couples TRBV10-3 to TRBJ1-2; D possibly corresponds to TRBD1 (6 bases). Germline CDR1 ENHRY, CDR2 SYGVKD. The CDR3 is 15 residues long. Trimming shortened V by 10 bases and J by 8 bases, and 26 bases separated the two germline ends. In DNA form, the CDR3 reads TGTGCCAGCTGGGACAACCCGGCAGAAGGCGAGGGCTACACCTTC. It specifies CASWDNPAEGEGYTF.

This clonotype was seen many times. This chain links TRBV20-1 with TRBJ2-3; D is possibly TRBD1 (5 bases). The V end was cut by 5 bases, the J end by 2 bases, with 17 bases between. This CDR3 has 15 amino acids. Germline V gene sequence: CDR1 DFQATT, CDR2 SNEGSKA (reference sequence). The DNA of the CDR3 is TGCAGTGCTGCAACAGGACCGCCGTTCACAGATACGCAGTATTTT. This encodes CSAATGPPFTDTQYF.

This clonotype was observed at least ten times. The chain is built from TRBV9 and TRBJ2-1; D is unresolved. The CDR3 contains 15 residues. Germline loops: CDR1 SGDLS, CDR2 YYNGEE. With 0 bases removed from V and 0 bases from J, the gap between germline ends came to 7 bases. The CDR3 DNA follows: TGTGCCAGCAGCGTAGCGGGCACCTCCTACAATGAGCAGTTCTTC. Amino acids: CASSVAGTSYNEQFF. The variable domain in full, with the rest retrieved from reference TRBV9 and TRBJ2-1, is DSGVTQTPKHLITATGQRVTLRCSPRSGDLSVYWYQQSLDQGLQFLIQYYNGEERAKGNILERFSAQQFPDLHSELNLSSLELGDSALYFCASSVAGTSYNEQFFGPGTRLTVL.

On this clonotype: One end of the junction fails to match germline, which may point to a read error. The chain has TRBV7-2 and TRBJ1-2; tentatively, D is TRBD1 (5 bases). CDR1 is SGHTA and CDR2 is FQGNSA in the germline V gene. The CDR3 has 14 residues. This chain's CDR3 is CASSLAGGPRGCTF. DNA of the CDR3: TGTGCCAGCAGCTTAGCGGGGGGACCCCGGGGCTGCACCTTC.

This clonotype was recorded at least ten times. The chain is built from TRBV5-6 and TRBJ2-3; D is possibly TRBD1 or TRBD2 (5 bases each). Trimming shortened V by 3 bases and J by 1 base, and 27 bases separated the two germline ends. The CDR3 sequence is 20 residues long. Germline CDR1 is SGHDT and CDR2 is YYEEEE. The CDR3 DNA sequence: TGTGCCAGCAGCTCTTTAGGGGCCCTGTGGGAGCCACCGGGCACAGATACGCAGTATTTT. Translation gives CASSSLGALWEPPGTDTQYF.

There are many counts of this clonotype. This chain connects TRBV29-1 to TRBJ1-4; 7 nucleotides match TRBD1. The V gene end was trimmed by 7 bases and the J gene end by 2 bases; junction bases not matched to a gene: 7. The CDR3 has 14 residues. The germline gives CDR1 SQVTM, CDR2 ANQGSEA. The CDR3 spells CSAKQGTTNEKLFF. The DNA of the CDR3 is TGCAGCGCCAAACAGGGGACGACTAATGAAAAACTGTTTTTT.

A note on this clonotype: Being one base from a much bigger clone, this may be a read error. The chain recombines TRBV5-1 with TRBJ2-2, with unresolved D. The CDR3 spans 14 residues. Trimming pared 0 bases from V and 4 bases from J, leaving 7 bases between. CDR1 and CDR2 (germline): SGHRS, YFSETQ. The CDR3 DNA is TGCGCCAGCAGCTTGGAGACAAGCACCGGGGAGCTGTTTTTT. Translating it yields CASSLETSTGELFF.

This clonotype was seen ten or more times. This chain connects TRBV3-1 to TRBJ2-7, with TRBD1 matching over 10 bases. This CDR3 region has 14 residues. Losses at the gene ends were 3 bases for V and 3 bases for J; bases not matched to a gene: 2. Germline values: CDR1 LGHDT, CDR2 YNNKEL (reference sequence). The CDR3 here is CASSHRDRGYEQYF. CDR3 in DNA: TGTGCCAGCAGCCACCGGGACAGGGGCTACGAGCAGTACTTC.

This clonotype has ten or more counts. The J gene is TRBJ1-2, the V gene TRBV29-1; D remains ambiguous. This CDR3 has 13 residues. The V gene lost 7 bases and the J gene lost 7 bases, with 19 bases spanning the gap. Germline lookup yields CDR1 SQVTM and CDR2 ANQGSEA. In DNA, the CDR3 is TGCAGCGCACCTTCAGCCATCGGGTCTGGCTACACCTTC. Its translation: CSAPSAIGSGYTF.

About this clonotype: A clone one base away is much larger, so this may be a read error. V and J are TRBV29-1 and TRBJ2-5; D gene uncertain. In germline, CDR1 is SQVTM, CDR2 ANQGSEA. V shed 1 base and J shed 9 bases, with 15 bases lying between them. The CDR3 totals 13 residues. This chain's CDR3 is CSVEGLGGQPQYF. The CDR3 DNA reads as TGCAGCGTTGAAGGGTTAGGCGGCCAGCCCCAGTACTTC.

In this sample, this clonotype turned up many times. This chain links TRBV12-3 or TRBV12-4 with TRBJ1-4; a weak D match, TRBD1 (6 bases). The germline V and J ends were trimmed by 7 bases and 7 bases, with 19 bases remaining between them. The CDR3 has 15 residues. CDR3 amino acids: CASTPAQGGSEKLFF. In DNA, the CDR3 is TGTGCCAGCACCCCGGCACAGGGAGGAAGTGAAAAACTGTTTTTT.

In its sample, this clonotype was seen many times. The chain carries TRBV7-9 and TRBJ2-1; D possibly matches TRBD1 or TRBD2 (5 bases each). Trimming removed 1 base at V and 4 bases at J, with 32 bases between. Germline V gives CDR1 SEHNR, CDR2 FQNEAQ (reference sequence). The length of the CDR3 is 22 residues. The CDR3 protein is CASSLGPVPFRGVLLPYNEQFF. CDR3 DNA: TGTGCCAGCAGCTTAGGCCCGGTGCCCTTTAGGGGAGTTTTGCTCCCTTACAATGAGCAGTTCTTC.

The chain uses TRBV15 and TRBJ1-4; D uncertain. V was trimmed by 0 bases and J by 8 bases, leaving 7 bases between them. CDR1 and CDR2 (germline): LNHNV, YYDKDF (reference sequence). CDR3 length: 13 residues. The CDR3: CATSRDPGEKLFF. DNA of the CDR3: TGTGCCACCAGCAGAGATCCCGGGGAAAAACTGTTTTTT.

This clonotype has at least ten counts. J is TRBJ2-7 and V is TRBV20-1; 7 bases align to TRBD1. V shed 6 bases and J 2 bases; nucleotides not matched to a gene: 10. CDR1 is DFQATT, CDR2 SNEGSKA, per germline (reference sequence). The length of the CDR3 is 14 residues. The CDR3 reads CSAKTGNPTYEQYF. CDR3 DNA sequence: TGCAGTGCAAAGACAGGGAACCCTACCTACGAGCAGTACTTC.

This clonotype was seen repeatedly, ten times or more. The chain employs TRBV20-1 and TRBJ2-3, with 11 nucleotides matching TRBD2. Losses at the gene ends were 8 bases for V and 3 bases for J; bases not matched to a gene: 10. The CDR3 is 15 residues long. The germline gives CDR1 DFQATT, CDR2 SNEGSKA (reference sequence). CDR3: CSPTSGRGRTDTQYF. The CDR3 DNA follows: TGCAGTCCAACTAGCGGGAGAGGGAGAACAGATACGCAGTATTTT.

This clonotype has ten or more counts. This chain connects TRBV6-2 or TRBV6-3 to TRBJ2-2; unclear D gene. Germline V gives CDR1 MNHEY, CDR2 SVGEGT. The CDR3 totals 15 residues. Trimming took off 2 bases at V and 4 bases at J, with 11 bases between the two ends. DNA of the CDR3: TGTGCCAGCAGTTACAGATCAGAGCTCACCGGGGAGCTGTTTTTT. The encoded protein is CASSYRSELTGELFF.

This clonotype showed up many times. The chain combines TRBV15 with TRBJ2-7; D may be TRBD1 or TRBD2 (5 bases each). The CDR3 is 14 residues long. V shed 1 base and J shed 3 bases, with 10 bases lying between them. Germline V gene lookup returns CDR1 LNHNV and CDR2 YYDKDF (reference sequence). CDR3: CATSRVRGSYEQYF. CDR3 bases: TGTGCCACCAGCAGAGTACGGGGCAGCTACGAGCAGTACTTC.

This clonotype was counted many times. CDR3 residues: CASSPAPLGPYEQYF. CDR3 sequence (DNA): TGTGCCAGCAGCCCAGCCCCTCTGGGGCCCTACGAGCAGTACTTC. The genes are TRBV9 and TRBJ2-7; maybe TRBD1 (5 bases). CDR1 and CDR2 (germline): SGDLS, YYNGEE. CDR3 length: 15 residues. V shed 4 bases and J shed 2 bases, with 16 bases lying between them.

This clonotype has at least ten counts. V usage is TRBV24-1 and J usage is TRBJ2-1; 10 bases match TRBD1. The CDR3 has 16 amino acids. V was pared by 4 bases and J by 6 bases, with 8 bases of the junction left unmatched. Germline CDR1 KGHDR, CDR2 SFDVKD. CDR3 sequence: CATSDSGTGEFNEQFF. The CDR3 DNA follows: TGTGCCACCAGTGACTCCGGGACAGGGGAGTTCAATGAGCAGTTCTTC.

This clonotype has ten or more counts. This chain links TRBV7-9 with TRBJ1-6; D might be TRBD1 (5 bases). CDR3 length: 13 residues. Germline V gives CDR1 SEHNR, CDR2 FQNEAQ (reference sequence). Trimming left V 8 bases short and J 7 bases short, with 12 bases between. In nucleotides, the CDR3 is TGTGCCAGCGGACGGGACGGCAATTCACCCCTCCACTTT. It specifies CASGRDGNSPLHF.

This clonotype was counted ten times or more. The genes are TRBV27 and TRBJ1-5; no firm D call. V gave up 6 bases and J gave up 9 bases, with 18 bases separating them. CDR1 and CDR2 (germline): MNHEY, SMNVEV (reference sequence). This CDR3 is built from 14 residues. Here the CDR3 DNA reads TGTGCCAGCAGACCCCTGGGCAGTCTCTGGCCCCAGCATTTT. It encodes CASRPLGSLWPQHF.